What follows are 18 T cell receptor beta chains derived from one specimen sequenced in a study of blood T cell repertoires in COVID-19. Some clones are missing from TCRdb's copy, which holds only in-frame ones; the method was immunoSEQ multiplex PCR. The table includes 100,000 to 150,000 clones, around 88% detected once. The sequenced material came from peripheral blood. These receptors came from a man between 60 and 75 years old with COVID-19, enrolled during active disease.

The chain uses TRBV6-1 and TRBJ2-7, with a possible D match to TRBD1 (5 bases). Germline V gene lookup returns CDR1 MNHNS and CDR2 SASEGT. The CDR3 loop spans 14 amino acids. The V and J ends lost 2 bases and 1 base respectively, with 9 bases between them. CDR3 amino acids: CASSETYRSYEQYF. The DNA for the CDR3 is TGTGCCAGCAGTGAAACTTACAGGTCCTACGAGCAGTACTTC.

The chain has TRBV24-1 and TRBJ2-7, with 8 nucleotides matching TRBD1. The germline V gene encodes CDR1 KGHDR and CDR2 SFDVKD. This CDR3 has 15 amino acids. J gave up 0 bases and V 4 bases, and 4 bases lay outside the gene matches. CDR3 DNA sequence: TGTGCCACCAGTGACAGGACAGGGAGCTCCTACGAGCAGTACTTC. It encodes CATSDRTGSSYEQYF.

As DNA, the CDR3 is TGTGCCAGTAGAAGGACAGGGCCATTCGATAGCAATCAGCCCCAGCATTTT. Translation gives CASRRTGPFDSNQPQHF. The chain combines TRBV19 with TRBJ1-5; TRBD1 aligns across 8 bases. The CDR3 is made up of 17 amino acids. Germline-derived CDR1 and CDR2 are LNHDA and SQIVND (reference sequence). V was clipped by 6 bases and J by 0 bases; unmatched bases: 10.

The V gene is TRBV3-1 (or the pseudogene TRBV3-2), the J gene TRBJ2-5, with 10 nucleotides matching TRBD1. Germline trimming cut 3 bases from V and 5 bases from J; bases unmatched to any gene: 15. Germline V gene sequence: CDR1 LGHDT, CDR2 YNNKEL (reference sequence). The CDR3 sequence is 18 residues long. For the CDR3, the DNA is TGTGCCAGCAGCCATAATCCAAGACGGACAGGGGGAAGGGAGACCCAGTACTTC. Amino acid sequence: CASSHNPRRTGGRETQYF.

CDR3 residues: CASSRTGKVYEQYF. The CDR3, as DNA: TGTGCCAGCAGCCGGACAGGGAAGGTCTACGAGCAGTACTTC. The chain links TRBV13 to TRBJ2-7, with 8 bases identical to TRBD1. Germline values: CDR1 PRHDT, CDR2 FYEKMQ (reference sequence). Trimming took 5 bases from V and 3 from J; bases not matched to a gene: 6. CDR3 length: 14 residues.

The chain has TRBV9 and TRBJ2-5, with D maybe TRBD2 (6 bases). CDR1 and CDR2 (germline): SGDLS, YYNGEE. The length of the CDR3 is 14 residues. Trimming cost V 4 bases and J 4 bases, with 14 bases left between them. The CDR3 DNA follows: TGTGCCAGCAGCCCCCCGGGGGTCGGAGAGACCCAGTACTTC. It is translated as CASSPPGVGETQYF.

The V call is TRBV27, the J call TRBJ1-4; D is perhaps TRBD1 (5 bases). V was shortened by 8 bases and J by 6 bases, with 19 bases between the two germline ends. CDR3 length equals 15 residues. Germline assignment: CDR1 MNHEY and CDR2 SMNVEV (reference sequence). CDR3 sequence: CASRSLGGADEKLFF. The CDR3 coding sequence is TGTGCCAGCCGCTCATTGGGCGGGGCGGATGAAAAACTGTTTTTT.

The gene calls are TRBV5-6 and TRBJ2-1; weak D call: TRBD2 (7 bases). The CDR3 loop spans 17 amino acids. Deletions cut 5 bases from V and 2 bases from J, with 20 bases between. The germline CDR1 and CDR2 sequences are SGHDT and YYEEEE. The CDR3, as DNA: TGTGCCAGCAGGCTATGGGGGGGGGCCACCACCTACAATGAGCAGTTCTTC. Its translation: CASRLWGGATTYNEQFF.

This sequence joins TRBV27 and TRBJ1-1; D not certain. V was clipped by 7 bases and J by 0 bases, with 12 bases between them. Per the germline V gene, CDR1 is MNHEY and CDR2 is SMNVEV (reference sequence). The CDR3 contains 14 residues. CDR3 sequence reads: CASNMGGVNTEAFF. CDR3 bases: TGTGCCAGCAACATGGGCGGGGTGAACACTGAAGCTTTCTTT.

The chain joins TRBV5-4 to TRBJ2-5; 7 nucleotides agree with TRBD2. The CDR3 spans 15 residues. Losses at the gene ends were 4 bases for V and 7 bases for J; bases not matched to a gene: 13. Germline V gene lookup returns CDR1 SGHNT and CDR2 YYREEE (reference sequence). The DNA of the CDR3 is TGTGCCAGCAGCGGGCCGGGGGGAGTCGAGGGGACCCAGTACTTC. It specifies CASSGPGGVEGTQYF.

V and J are TRBV6-5 and TRBJ2-2; D is unclear. Germline CDR1 and CDR2: MNHEY and SVGAGI. The CDR3 spans 13 residues. V was clipped by 4 bases and J by 6 bases, with 9 bases between them. CDR3 sequence: CASSSPLSGELFF. CDR3 coding DNA: TGTGCCAGCAGTTCCCCCCTCTCCGGGGAGCTGTTTTTT.

Note on this clone: This sample also contains other DNA sequences that code for the same CDR3. DNA for the CDR3: TGCGCCAGCAGCTCGGGACAGACACAAGAGACCCAGTACTTC. As protein: CASSSGQTQETQYF. V usage is TRBV5-1 and J usage is TRBJ2-5; 7 bases match TRBD1. CDR1 and CDR2 (germline): SGHRS, YFSETQ. V lost 3 bases to trimming and J lost 2 bases; unmatched junction nucleotides: 4. The CDR3 has 14 residues.

This sequence joins TRBV28 and TRBJ1-6; 7 nucleotides line up with TRBD1. The CDR3 totals 16 residues. The V gene's germline CDR1 is MDHEN and CDR2 SYDVKM. V lost 6 bases, J lost 6 bases, and 11 bases stayed unmatched. The CDR3 region is CASSFGWGQSNSPLHF. DNA of the CDR3: TGTGCCAGCAGCTTCGGTTGGGGACAGTCTAATTCACCCCTCCACTTT.

The V call is TRBV7-2, the J call TRBJ2-7, with 8 bases identical to TRBD1. The CDR3 length is 14 residues. J lost 6 bases, V lost 1 base, and 5 bases had no gene match. Per germline, CDR1 SGHTA and CDR2 FQGNSA. CDR3 DNA: TGTGCCAGCAGCTTAGGGACAGGGTCCGCCGAGCAGTACTTC. It specifies CASSLGTGSAEQYF.

The chain combines TRBV7-2 with TRBJ1-1; 8 bases map to TRBD1. V lost 5 bases to trimming and J lost 1 base; unmatched junction nucleotides: 6. This CDR3 contains 15 residues. Germline CDR1 is SGHTA and CDR2 is FQGNSA. The CDR3 nucleotides are TGTGCCAGCAGCCAAACCGACAGGGGGAACACTGAAGCTTTCTTT. As protein: CASSQTDRGNTEAFF.

J is TRBJ2-1 and V is TRBV6-5; D might be TRBD1 (6 bases). The germline V gene encodes CDR1 MNHEY and CDR2 SVGAGI. The CDR3 spans 13 residues. Deletions cut 6 bases from V and 4 bases from J, with 10 bases between. The CDR3 loop is CASRQQGYNEQFF. The CDR3 DNA reads TGTGCCAGCAGGCAACAGGGATACAATGAGCAGTTCTTC.

This clone was seen a few times. The chain links TRBV30 to TRBJ1-2, with D perhaps TRBD1 (5 bases). CDR1 is GTSNPN, CDR2 SVGIG, per germline (reference sequence). The CDR3 is made up of 14 amino acids. V was clipped by 3 bases and J by 2 bases, with 13 bases between them. The CDR3 protein is CAWRRGKGNYGYTF. The CDR3 region has the DNA TGTGCCTGGAGAAGGGGAAAGGGGAACTATGGCTACACCTTC.

This chain joins TRBV9 and TRBJ2-7, with D possibly being TRBD2 (6 bases). Looked up from germline, CDR1 is SGDLS and CDR2 is YYNGEE. The CDR3 is 14 residues long. V was clipped by 4 bases and J by 3 bases, with 14 bases between them. The CDR3 region has the DNA TGTGCCAGCAGCCGGGGACTGTCGGGCTACGAGCAGTACTTC. Amino acid sequence: CASSRGLSGYEQYF.